These 32 T cell receptor beta chains originate from one sample sequenced in a study of blood T cell repertoires in COVID-19 (dated by TCRdb to 2019 to 2021). Libraries were built with the immunoSEQ multiplex PCR assay. TCRdb provides this immuneACCESS table in a form limited to in-frame rearrangements. Some clones are lacking; in checked studies, under half of them reflect an unresolved V gene, and why the rest are absent is not known. The sample includes roughly 220,000 clones, with about 87% observed a single time. Just over 2.5% of the sample comes from the top ten. Sequenced sample: PBMCs or T cells enriched from blood (not recorded which). Receptor source: a woman under 40 who had recovered from COVID-19.

The chain employs TRBV6-5 and TRBJ1-2, with 8 bases lining up with TRBD1. CDR3 length: 13 residues. Germline CDR1 and CDR2: MNHEY and SVGAGI. V lost 0 bases, J lost 8 bases, and 2 bases stayed unmatched. The CDR3 DNA reads TGTGCCAGCAGTTACTCGACAGGGGAAGGCTACACCTTC. Translating gives CASSYSTGEGYTF.

This chain links TRBV4-3 with TRBJ1-3; D is uncertain. Trimming removed 1 base from V and 0 bases from J, with 7 bases in between. Germline V CDR1 and CDR2: LGHNA, YSLEER. The CDR3 is 15 amino acids. CDR3: CASSQGLSSGNTIYF. The CDR3 DNA sequence: TGCGCCAGCAGCCAAGGGCTCAGCTCTGGAAACACCATATATTTT.

V is TRBV7-8 and J is TRBJ1-4; no reliable D call. V was clipped by 5 bases and J by 0 bases, with 22 bases between them. This CDR3 region has 19 residues. Germline loops: CDR1 SGHVS, CDR2 FQNEAQ. The CDR3 DNA sequence: TGTGCCAGCAGCCCAACAGTGGTTAGAGGGTCTGCAACTAATGAAAAACTGTTTTTT. It yields the protein CASSPTVVRGSATNEKLFF.

The gene calls are TRBV2 and TRBJ1-1; TRBD1 matches at 8 bases. The CDR3 spans 17 residues. CDR1 SNHLY and CDR2 FYNNEI come from the germline V gene. Trimming at V came to 5 bases and at J to 4 bases, leaving 15 bases not matched to a gene. In DNA form, the CDR3 reads TGTGCCAGCAGTTTGAGCCAGTTTCGACAGGGGAGCACTGAAGCTTTCTTT. The encoded protein is CASSLSQFRQGSTEAFF.

The chain couples TRBV4-2 to TRBJ2-2; D is ambiguous. Germline V gene data show CDR1 as LGHNA and CDR2 as YNFKEQ. The CDR3 totals 12 residues. Trimming removed 6 bases at V and 6 bases at J, with 8 bases between. CDR3 protein: CASRFSAGELFF. DNA of the CDR3: TGTGCCAGCAGATTCTCAGCCGGGGAGCTGTTTTTT.

The CDR3 loop is CASSVGTGGIDEQFF. CDR3 DNA: TGTGCCAGCAGCGTAGGAACAGGGGGAATCGATGAGCAGTTCTTC. This sequence joins TRBV9 and TRBJ2-1; TRBD1 aligns across 8 bases. This CDR3 is built from 15 residues. Unmatched junction bases numbered 7, after V lost 0 bases and J lost 8 bases. Germline CDR1 SGDLS, CDR2 YYNGEE.

This clone was recorded only once. The V call is TRBV7-3, the J call TRBJ2-2; possible D gene TRBD2, 6 bases. CDR3 length: 15 residues. Trimming took 1 base from V and 8 from J, leaving 14 bases between them. Germline CDR1 SGHTA, CDR2 FQGTGA. CDR3 protein: CASSLIARGEGELFF. The CDR3 nucleotides are TGTGCCAGCAGCTTAATCGCGCGGGGAGAAGGGGAGCTGTTTTTT.

V is TRBV18 and J is TRBJ1-2, with D possibly matching TRBD1 (5 bases). The V gene lost 1 base and the J gene lost 2 bases, with 8 bases spanning the gap. In germline, CDR1 is KGHSH, CDR2 LQKENI. There are 14 residues in the CDR3. CDR3 sequence (DNA): TGTGCCAGCTCACCACGTAAGGGGAACTATGGCTACACCTTC. This gives the protein CASSPRKGNYGYTF. The complete variable domain, with remaining parts taken from reference TRBV18 and TRBJ1-2, reads NAGVMQNPRHLVRRRGQEARLRCSPMKGHSHVYWYRQLPEEGLKFMVYLQKENIIDESGMPKERFSAEFPKEGPSILRIQQVVRGDSAAYFCASSPRKGNYGYTFGSGTRLTVV.

V usage is TRBV11-2 and J usage is TRBJ2-3; D is possibly TRBD1 (6 bases). The CDR3 consists of 15 residues. V was pared by 2 bases and J by 0 bases, with 9 bases between. Germline CDR1 is SGHAT and CDR2 is FQNNGV. CDR3 coding DNA: TGTGCCAGCAGCTTAAGGGGGATGAGCACAGATACGCAGTATTTT. It specifies CASSLRGMSTDTQYF.

The chain joins TRBV12-3 or TRBV12-4 to TRBJ1-5; no definite D call. Trimming shortened V by 3 bases and J by 3 bases, and 6 bases separated the two germline ends. The CDR3 is made up of 13 amino acids. CDR3 sequence reads: CASSFDTNQPQHF. CDR3 DNA sequence: TGTGCCAGCAGTTTTGACACCAATCAGCCCCAGCATTTT.

The chain employs TRBV12-5 and TRBJ2-5; 7 positions agree with TRBD2. J was trimmed by 5 bases and V by 6 bases; bases with no gene match: 6. CDR1 and CDR2 from the germline V gene are LGHNT and FRNRAP. This CDR3 contains 13 residues. The CDR3, as DNA: TGTGCTAGTGGGACAAGCGGGGTGGAGACCCAGTACTTC. Its translation: CASGTSGVETQYF.

J is TRBJ1-2 and V is TRBV5-6; 7 nucleotides agree with TRBD1. Germline CDR1 reads SGHDT; CDR2 reads YYEEEE. Trimming removed 0 bases from V and 8 bases from J; junction bases left unmatched: 10. The CDR3 runs 15 residues. CDR3 in DNA: TGTGCCAGCAGCTTGGGGGACAGTCGGGGCCGCGGCTACACCTTC. Translation: CASSLGDSRGRGYTF.

This clone came up once. This chain joins TRBV9 and TRBJ1-2; D might be TRBD1 (5 bases). The CDR3 spans 16 residues. With 4 bases removed from V and 4 bases from J, the gap between germline ends came to 20 bases. Germline CDR1 reads SGDLS; CDR2 reads YYNGEE. The DNA for the CDR3 is TGTGCCAGCAGCCCACCCGGGGGAGGGTTCCTCTATGGCTACACCTTC. Protein sequence: CASSPPGGGFLYGYTF.

The rearrangement links TRBV4-2 to TRBJ1-3, with unresolved D. CDR1 is LGHNA and CDR2 is YNFKEQ in the germline V gene. Trimming took 10 bases from V and 2 from J, leaving 12 bases between them. CDR3 length: 13 amino acids. The CDR3 loop reads CATGRGTGNTIYF. CDR3 bases: TGTGCCACTGGTAGAGGAACTGGAAACACCATATATTTT.

This chain connects TRBV7-2 to TRBJ1-1, with a possible D match to TRBD1 (5 bases). V was clipped by 1 base and J by 0 bases, with 9 bases between them. Germline assignment: CDR1 SGHTA and CDR2 FQGNSA. The CDR3 extends over 15 amino acids. DNA for the CDR3: TGTGCCAGCAGCTTAGTGGCAGGGCTGAACACTGAAGCTTTCTTT. This encodes CASSLVAGLNTEAFF. Variable domain in full (rest from reference TRBV7-2 and TRBJ1-1): GAGVSQSPSNKVTEKGKDVELRCDPISGHTALYWYRQSLGQGLEFLIYFQGNSAPDKSGLPSDRFSAERTGGSVSTLTIQRTQQEDSAVYLCASSLVAGLNTEAFFGQGTRLTVV.

The chain is built from TRBV4-3 and TRBJ1-2; no clear D. CDR1 and CDR2 from the germline V gene are LGHNA and YSLEER. This CDR3 has 16 amino acids. Trimming took off 1 base at V and 2 bases at J, with 14 bases between the two ends. In DNA, the CDR3 is TGCGCCAGCAGCCAAGTGGGTGGAGCCTTCAACTATGGCTACACCTTC. Protein: CASSQVGGAFNYGYTF.

This rearrangement joins TRBV5-6 to TRBJ1-5, with TRBD1 matching 9 bases. V was pared by 2 bases and J by 6 bases, with 6 bases of the junction left unmatched. The CDR3 contains 15 residues. CDR1 and CDR2 from the germline V gene are SGHDT and YYEEEE. The CDR3 nucleotides are TGTGCCAGCAGCTTAACAGGGGGCTGGGGTCAGCCCCAGCATTTT. Amino acid sequence: CASSLTGGWGQPQHF.

This clone appeared once. This rearrangement joins TRBV7-2 to TRBJ1-3; D gene unclear. Trimming stripped 5 bases from V and 0 bases from J, with 23 bases between. Germline-derived CDR1 and CDR2 are SGHTA and FQGNSA. The CDR3 is made up of 19 amino acids. The CDR3 coding sequence is TGTGCCAGCAGCCCACGTTATGTTGGCGGGGTGAGCTCTGGAAACACCATATATTTT. Its translation: CASSPRYVGGVSSGNTIYF.

The rearrangement joins TRBV18 to TRBJ1-2, with 10 nucleotides matching TRBD1. After removal of 4 bases from V and 4 bases from J, the junction contained 9 bases not matched to a gene. The CDR3 runs to 16 residues. In germline, CDR1 is KGHSH, CDR2 LQKENI. CDR3 residues: CASSLGTGEVGYGYTF. The CDR3 DNA reads as TGTGCCAGCTCACTAGGGACAGGGGAAGTCGGCTATGGCTACACCTTC.

This sequence joins TRBV4-2 and TRBJ1-4; D may be TRBD1 (5 bases). This CDR3 has 16 amino acids. V lost 5 bases, J lost 4 bases, and 17 bases lay in between. From germline, CDR1 is LGHNA and CDR2 YNFKEQ. The DNA of the CDR3 is TGTGCCAGCAGCGAAAGGGGAGGACAAGATAATGAAAAACTGTTTTTT. Protein: CASSERGGQDNEKLFF.

The V call is TRBV3-1 (or the pseudogene TRBV3-2), the J call TRBJ1-6; 7 bases agree with TRBD1. Unmatched junction bases numbered 16, after V lost 4 bases and J lost 7 bases. The CDR3 spans 18 residues. CDR1 is LGHDT and CDR2 is YNNKEL in the germline V gene (reference sequence). CDR3 coding DNA: TGTGCCAGCAGCCTCCTGGTAAGACAGGGTCCTCGAAATTCACCCCTCCACTTT. Protein: CASSLLVRQGPRNSPLHF.

The rearrangement joins TRBV11-3 to TRBJ2-1; no firm D call. The CDR3 consists of 12 residues. Trimming left V 5 bases short and J 7 bases short, with 9 bases between. Germline-derived CDR1 and CDR2 are SGHNT and YENEEA. In nucleotides, the CDR3 is TGTGCCAGCAGCGCAGTACAGAATGAGCAGTTCTTC. This translates into CASSAVQNEQFF. The variable domain in full, completed from reference TRBV11-3 and TRBJ2-1, reads EAGVVQSPRYKIIEKKQPVAFWCNPISGHNTLYWYLQNLGQGPELLIRYENEEAVDDSQLPKDRFSAERLKGVDSTLKIQPAELGDSAVYLCASSAVQNEQFFGPGTRLTVL.

The V call is TRBV3-1 (or the pseudogene TRBV3-2), the J call TRBJ1-2; possible D gene TRBD1, 5 bases. Germline CDR1 LGHDT, CDR2 YNNKEL (reference sequence). CDR3 size: 15 residues. Trimming removed 3 bases from V and 4 bases from J, with 15 bases in between. CDR3 sequence: CASSQGGGISYGYTF. CDR3 nucleotides: TGTGCCAGCAGCCAGGGGGGGGGAATTAGCTATGGCTACACCTTC.

This clone was observed a single time. V is TRBV6-5 and J is TRBJ2-1, with a possible D match to TRBD2 (6 bases). The CDR3 runs 14 residues. Germline assignment: CDR1 MNHEY and CDR2 SVGAGI. V was cut by 6 bases and J by 2 bases, with 11 bases left in between. The CDR3 nucleotides read TGTGCCAGCAGAAAGGGACTTACCTACAATGAGCAGTTCTTC. Amino acids: CASRKGLTYNEQFF.

V usage is TRBV19 and J usage is TRBJ1-1; 11 nucleotides line up with TRBD1. The germline CDR1 and CDR2 sequences are LNHDA and SQIVND (reference sequence). The CDR3 sequence is 14 residues long. With 5 bases clipped from V and 4 bases from J, the junction kept 3 bases outside the gene matches. The CDR3 loop is CASSYGTGGTEAFF. The CDR3 nucleotides are TGTGCCAGTAGTTACGGGACAGGGGGCACTGAAGCTTTCTTT.

V gene TRBV4-3 combines with J gene TRBJ2-1; D uncertain. Trimming took 0 bases from V and 4 from J, leaving 7 bases between them. Germline assignment: CDR1 LGHNA and CDR2 YSLEER. The CDR3 is made up of 14 amino acids. CDR3: CASSQDYLYNEQFF. Here the CDR3 DNA reads TGCGCCAGCAGCCAAGACTACCTATACAATGAGCAGTTCTTC.

V and J are TRBV7-7 and TRBJ2-2, with 10 nucleotides matching TRBD1. The CDR3 runs to 15 residues. Germline assignment: CDR1 SSHAT and CDR2 FNYEAQ (reference sequence). V lost 4 bases to trimming and J lost 4 bases; unmatched junction nucleotides: 3. The CDR3 nucleotides are TGTGCCAGCAGCTCGACAGGGGGCAGCACCGGGGAGCTGTTTTTT. Protein product: CASSSTGGSTGELFF.

This clone has just one count. The CDR3 DNA sequence: TGTGCCAGCAGTTACAGGGGGGGAAATGAAAAACTGTTTTTT. It encodes CASSYRGGNEKLFF. The rearrangement links TRBV6-6 to TRBJ1-4; a weak D match, TRBD1 (6 bases). The germline V gene encodes CDR1 MNHNY and CDR2 SVGAGI (reference sequence). The CDR3 has 14 amino acids. V was clipped by 2 bases and J by 5 bases, with 9 bases between them.

The table lists this clone with a count of one. The chain links TRBV6-5 to TRBJ1-5; TRBD1 matches 8 bases. The CDR3 consists of 16 residues. The V gene end was trimmed by 4 bases and the J gene end by 9 bases; junction bases not matched to a gene: 14. CDR1 is MNHEY and CDR2 is SVGAGI in the germline V gene. The CDR3 DNA reads as TGTGCCAGCAGTTCCAGCGCCGACAGGGGTATCAGGCCCCAGCATTTT. It yields the protein CASSSSADRGIRPQHF.

J is TRBJ2-7 and V is TRBV19, with a weak D call TRBD2 (6 bases). CDR3 length: 14 amino acids. V was shortened by 3 bases and J by 5 bases, with 14 bases between the two germline ends. From germline, CDR1 is LNHDA and CDR2 SQIVND (reference sequence). Written as DNA, the CDR3 is TGTGCCAGTAGTATCGGTCGCGGAGGGGACGAGCAGTACTTC. Residues: CASSIGRGGDEQYF.

This rearrangement joins TRBV5-4 to TRBJ2-7, with D possibly being TRBD1 (5 bases). This CDR3 is 15 amino acids long. V gave up 2 bases and J gave up 5 bases, with 17 bases separating them. From germline, CDR1 is SGHNT and CDR2 YYREEE (reference sequence). CDR3 sequence: CASSFQGPLRDEQYF. DNA of the CDR3: TGTGCCAGCAGCTTTCAGGGCCCTCTAAGGGACGAGCAGTACTTC.

V usage is TRBV6-5 and J usage is TRBJ1-3; no firm D call. V was clipped by 5 bases and J by 3 bases, with 5 bases between them. Germline assignment: CDR1 MNHEY and CDR2 SVGAGI. The CDR3 is 12 amino acids. The CDR3 bases are TGTGCCAGCAGTCTTAATGGAAACACCATATATTTT. It codes for CASSLNGNTIYF.